The source of this T cell receptor beta chain is a study of blood T cell repertoires in COVID-19. Study details: The study drew acute and convalescent COVID-19 samples from the United States, Italy and Spain.

Profiling relied on immunoSEQ multiplex PCR, and the TCRdb table lists in-frame clones only, not all of them. The table includes 230,000 or so clones, 90% detected once. The germline V gene has CDR1 MGHRA and CDR2 YSYEKL. The CDR3 is 14 residues long. V was clipped by 1 base and J by 1 base, with 8 bases between them. The sequence derives from a woman in her sixties with COVID-19, enrolled during active disease. The chain links TRBV4-1 to TRBJ2-7; D unresolved. Sequences were obtained from peripheral blood. The chain's CDR3 is CASSQGSRSYEQYF. The CDR3 DNA follows: TGCGCCAGCAGCCAAGGGTCCAGGTCCTACGAGCAGTACTTC.